This T cell receptor (beta chain) is from a study of T-cell reconstitution after alpha-beta-depleted transplantation in children. Findings and limits, study-wide: Several hundred rapidly expanded clones from non-depleted graft cells reportedly supplied alpha-beta T cells about two months post-transplant. Some patients' high day-60 TCRbeta diversity was traced to surviving recipient T cells and thymic progenitors. After one year, T-cell counts and TCRbeta diversity mostly came from new T cells.

The TCRbeta library incorporated unique molecular identifiers. One entry per CDR3 protein, called by TCRdb with MiXCR from the PCR reads. This table has a few hundred thousand distinct CDR3 sequences, 43% appearing once. The CDR3 loop spans 15 amino acids. CDR1 DFQATT and CDR2 SNEGSKA come from the germline V gene (reference sequence). V was clipped by 3 bases and J by 1 base; unmatched bases: 3. About this clonotype itself: Antigen: not known.

The material was PBMCs, obtained before TCRalphabeta/CD19-depleted stem cell transplant. The chain couples TRBV20-1 to TRBJ2-5; 12 bases fit TRBD2. This TCR came from a girl aged 2-10 years with aplastic anemia, due to receive a stem cell transplant. CDR3 residues: CSARATSGGQETQYF. The CDR3 bases are TGCAGTGCTAGGGCGACTAGCGGGGGCCAAGAGACCCAGTACTTC.